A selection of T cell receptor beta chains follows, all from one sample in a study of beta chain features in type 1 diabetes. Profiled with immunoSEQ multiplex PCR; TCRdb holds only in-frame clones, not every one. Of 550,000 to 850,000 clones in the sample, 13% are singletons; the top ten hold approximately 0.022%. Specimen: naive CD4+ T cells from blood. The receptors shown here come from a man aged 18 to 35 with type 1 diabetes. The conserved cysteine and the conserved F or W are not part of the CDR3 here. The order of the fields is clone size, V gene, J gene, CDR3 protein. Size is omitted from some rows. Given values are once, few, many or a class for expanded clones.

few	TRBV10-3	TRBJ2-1	AIKTSGDSYNEQF
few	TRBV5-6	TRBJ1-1	ASSLAGEAF
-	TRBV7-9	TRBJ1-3	ASSEQGLSGNTIY
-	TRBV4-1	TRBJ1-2	ASSSDSGGYT
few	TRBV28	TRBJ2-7	ASSFGGQGGSRYEQY
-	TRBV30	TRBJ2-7	AWRRGLAVTYEQY
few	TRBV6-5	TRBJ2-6	ASSNRGSGANVLT
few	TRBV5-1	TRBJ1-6	ASSSDRGSYNSPLH
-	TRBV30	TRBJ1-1	AWSVHGLHEAF
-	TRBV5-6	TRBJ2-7	ASSWTGREQY
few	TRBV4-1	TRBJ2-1	ASSQPGTSGGEQF
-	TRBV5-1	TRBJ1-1	ASSSGQGARGTEAF
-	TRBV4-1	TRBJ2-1	ASSQGAGGPYEQF
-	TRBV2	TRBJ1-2	ASPRGEGYT
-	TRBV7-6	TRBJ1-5	ASSQQGFNQPQH
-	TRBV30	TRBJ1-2	AWSVVGPGYT
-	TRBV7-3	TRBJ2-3	ASSVGQSTDTQY
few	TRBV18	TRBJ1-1	ASSPMNRGNTEAF
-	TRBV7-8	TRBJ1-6	ASSLRGLVDNSPLH
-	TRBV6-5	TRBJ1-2	ASSVLEGSGYT
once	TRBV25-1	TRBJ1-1	ASSERLWNTEAF
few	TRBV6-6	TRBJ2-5	ASSYIAGGFQETQY
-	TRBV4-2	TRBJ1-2	ASSQASAGGDYGYT
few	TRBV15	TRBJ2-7	ATSRIRTSVNEQY
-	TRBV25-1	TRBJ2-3	ASSTPGPSTDTQY
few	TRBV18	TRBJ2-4	ASSVNNIQY
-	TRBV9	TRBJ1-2	ASRETASYGYT
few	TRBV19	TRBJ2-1	ASRPTSVNNEQF
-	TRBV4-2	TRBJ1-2	ASSQDRLNTNYGYT
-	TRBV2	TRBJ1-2	ASSVDVIGGNT
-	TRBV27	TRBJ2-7	ASSLGGDGEQY
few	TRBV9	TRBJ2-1	ASSVEAANEQF
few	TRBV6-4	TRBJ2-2	ASSEWVTGELF
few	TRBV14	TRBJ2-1	ASSQVDSIYYNEQF
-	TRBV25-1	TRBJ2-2	ASSDPFDRDTGELF
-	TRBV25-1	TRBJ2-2	ASSRGGNTGELF
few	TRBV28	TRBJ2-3	ASSPGEFTDTQY
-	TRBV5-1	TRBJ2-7	ASSPDSYEQY
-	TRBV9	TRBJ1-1	ASSVRDRGGMDTEAF
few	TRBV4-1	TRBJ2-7	ASSQDLAGSYEQY
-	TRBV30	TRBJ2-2	AWRLPGPSGELF
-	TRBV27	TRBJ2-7	ASSFSKGFYEQY
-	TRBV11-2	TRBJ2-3	ASSFGVTFGADTQY
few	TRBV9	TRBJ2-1	ASSARGGLQYNEQF
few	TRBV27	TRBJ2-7	ASSLSGQVLYEQY
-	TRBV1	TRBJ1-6	TSSQGGSGKAYSPLH
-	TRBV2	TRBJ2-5	ASSLTDQETQY
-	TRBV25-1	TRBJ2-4	ASSGSLKNIQY
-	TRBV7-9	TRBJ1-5	ASSPGQSSDSNQPQH
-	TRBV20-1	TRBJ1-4	SARHNEKLF
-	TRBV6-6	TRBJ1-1	ASSPWGGWETEAF
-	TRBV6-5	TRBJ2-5	ASSSPGQNKQETQY
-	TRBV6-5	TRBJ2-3	ASRSQTDTQY
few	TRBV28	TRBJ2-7	ASSPIAGEAYEQY
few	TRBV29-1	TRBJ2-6	SVLDKGSSSGANVLT
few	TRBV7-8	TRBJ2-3	ASSSLAGGSTDTQY
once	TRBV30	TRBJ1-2	AWSAEGINYGYT
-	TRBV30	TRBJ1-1	AWNHGGTTEAF
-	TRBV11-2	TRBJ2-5	ASSLGWSDSETQY
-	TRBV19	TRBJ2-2	ASSTGQPTNTGELF